These 17 T cell receptor beta chains were sequenced from one sample in a study of cytomegalovirus exposure and HLA in healthy donors. The PCR contained 60 Vbeta and 13 Jbeta primers. Here immunoSEQ multiplex PCR was the method, and the copy in TCRdb shows in-frame clones only, minus some. The sample has about 82,000 clones, roughly 9.1% seen once. Sequenced: PBMCs. The receptors shown here come from a man in his 60s in good health and CMV-seropositive.

This clone has a handful of counts. The chain combines TRBV9 with TRBJ1-2; 11 bases match TRBD1. Germline V gene data show CDR1 as SGDLS and CDR2 as YYNGEE. Trimming removed 1 base from V and 7 bases from J; junction bases left unmatched: 24. The CDR3 sequence is 21 residues long. CDR3 DNA sequence: TGTGCCAGCAGCGTATTTCCATCCAGGGGGATGGCGGACAGGGGGCTTGGTGGCTACACCTTC. Its protein product is CASSVFPSRGMADRGLGGYTF.

The gene calls are TRBV18 and TRBJ1-1, with no clear D. Germline V gene lookup returns CDR1 KGHSH and CDR2 LQKENI. The CDR3 runs 15 residues. Trimming cost V 3 bases and J 1 base, with 12 bases left between them. For the CDR3, the DNA is TGTGCCAGCTCACCCACCTACGGGTCGAACACTGAAGCTTTCTTT. Its protein is CASSPTYGSNTEAFF.

This clone was found a few times. The V call is TRBV21-1, the J call TRBJ1-5. TRBV21-1 is assigned pseudogene status. This CDR3 is built from 15 residues. The CDR3 sequence: CAMPLDGGGSQPQHF. Written as DNA, the CDR3 is TGTGCCATGCCGCTAGACGGGGGGGGAAGTCAGCCCCAGCATTTT.

This clone was observed a single time. The J gene is TRBJ2-3, the V gene TRBV28, with 13 bases lining up with TRBD2. Germline values: CDR1 MDHEN, CDR2 SYDVKM. The length of the CDR3 is 21 residues. Losses at the gene ends were 3 bases for V and 2 bases for J; bases not matched to a gene: 17. The CDR3 nucleotides read TGTGCCAGCAGTTTGTGGGGGACGGAGGGGACTAGCGGGGCCTTCACAGATACGCAGTATTTT. It is translated as CASSLWGTEGTSGAFTDTQYF.

This clone came up a few times. This chain uses TRBV19 with TRBJ1-5, with unresolved D. CDR3 length: 11 amino acids. V was cut by 8 bases and J by 6 bases, with 8 bases left in between. In germline, CDR1 is LNHDA, CDR2 SQIVND (reference sequence). This chain's CDR3 is CASGRTQPQHF. The CDR3 coding sequence is TGTGCCAGTGGCAGAACTCAGCCCCAGCATTTT.

This clone was detected a few times. The V gene is TRBV9, the J gene TRBJ1-1; possibly TRBD1 for D (6 bases). V gave up 4 bases and J gave up 4 bases, with 11 bases separating them. Germline V gene lookup returns CDR1 SGDLS and CDR2 YYNGEE. This CDR3 has 13 amino acids. CDR3 sequence reads: CASSTLGGTEAFF. In nucleotides, the CDR3 is TGTGCCAGCAGCACTCTAGGGGGCACTGAAGCTTTCTTT.

The CDR3 nucleotides are TGCGCCAGCAGCTCGGTAGCGGGAGCCTTCTACGAGCAGTACTTC. Translating it yields CASSSVAGAFYEQYF. The chain employs TRBV5-1 and TRBJ2-7, with TRBD2 matching 9 bases. Germline assignment: CDR1 SGHRS and CDR2 YFSETQ. J gave up 3 bases and V 3 bases, and 7 bases lay outside the gene matches. The CDR3 sequence is 15 residues long. Full variable domain (outside the CDR3, taken from reference TRBV5-1 and TRBJ2-7): KAGVTQTPRYLIKTRGQQVTLSCSPISGHRSVSWYQQTPGQGLQFLFEYFSETQRNKGNFPGRFSGRQFSNSRSEMNVSTLELGDSALYLCASSSVAGAFYEQYFGPGTRLTVT.

This clone was observed a few times. This chain links TRBV7-3 with TRBJ2-2; D may be TRBD1 (5 bases). Germline V gene data show CDR1 as SGHTA and CDR2 as FQGTGA. The CDR3 is 15 amino acids. The germline V and J ends were trimmed by 2 bases and 1 base, with 8 bases remaining between them. Here the CDR3 reads CASSLGDRNTGELFF. In nucleotides, the CDR3 is TGTGCCAGCAGCTTAGGCGACAGGAACACCGGGGAGCTGTTTTTT. The full variable domain, rest sourced from reference TRBV7-3 and TRBJ2-2, is GAGVSQTPSNKVTEKGKYVELRCDPISGHTALYWYRQSLGQGPEFLIYFQGTGAADDSGLPNDRFFAVRPEGSVSTLKIQRTERGDSAVYLCASSLGDRNTGELFFGEGSRLTVL.

In regard to this clone: The missing conserved phenylalanine or tryptophan at the end of this CDR3 makes a read error likely. The chain combines TRBV19 with TRBJ1-6; D perhaps matches TRBD1 (6 bases). Germline V gene sequence: CDR1 LNHDA, CDR2 SQIVND (reference sequence). The CDR3 runs to 13 residues. V lost 7 bases to trimming and J lost 7 bases, with 11 bases between them. CDR3 protein: CASNQTGNSPLHV. The CDR3 region has the DNA TGTGCCAGTAATCAAACAGGGAATTCACCCCTCCACGTT.

The rearrangement uses TRBV5-1 and TRBJ2-5; D not certain. Germline V gene data show CDR1 as SGHRS and CDR2 as YFSETQ. This CDR3 has 14 amino acids. The ends were cut back, 0 bases at V and 4 bases at J, with 10 bases in the middle. CDR3 protein: CASSLGRLGETQYF. The DNA for the CDR3 is TGCGCCAGCAGCTTGGGCCGACTGGGAGAGACCCAGTACTTC.

This sequence joins TRBV6-1 and TRBJ1-4; 9 bases line up with TRBD1. V lost 2 bases and J lost 2; bases outside the gene matches: 3. Germline assignment: CDR1 MNHNS and CDR2 SASEGT. The CDR3 covers 16 residues. The CDR3 DNA reads TGTGCCAGCAGTGAAACAGGGGGCGTCACTAATGAAAAACTGTTTTTT. Amino acid sequence: CASSETGGVTNEKLFF.

The rearrangement links TRBV6-5 to TRBJ2-7, with TRBD2 matching over 16 bases. The V gene end was trimmed by 6 bases and the J gene end by 7 bases; junction bases not matched to a gene: 0. Germline V gene sequence: CDR1 MNHEY, CDR2 SVGAGI. CDR3 length: 13 residues. The CDR3 DNA reads as TGTGCCAGCAGGGGACTAGCGGGAGGGGAGCAGTACTTC. Protein sequence: CASRGLAGGEQYF.

The rearrangement joins TRBV6-4 to TRBJ1-1, with TRBD1 as a possible D gene (6 bases). Germline loops: CDR1 MRHNA, CDR2 SNTAGT. The CDR3 spans 14 residues. Trimming cost V 5 bases and J 1 base, with 11 bases left between them. The CDR3: CASSYPGENTEAFF. Written as DNA, the CDR3 is TGTGCCAGCAGTTACCCAGGGGAGAACACTGAAGCTTTCTTT.

This clone was seen more than once but under ten times. The chain combines TRBV5-6 with TRBJ2-7, with TRBD2 matching over 10 bases. The CDR3 length is 15 residues. Germline CDR1 is SGHDT and CDR2 is YYEEEE. J was trimmed by 4 bases and V by 4 bases; bases with no gene match: 8. In DNA form, the CDR3 reads TGTGCCAGCAGCCTAGCGGGAGAGTATCGTTACGAGCAGTACTTC. This encodes CASSLAGEYRYEQYF.

V gene TRBV15 combines with J gene TRBJ2-6; D unclear. The CDR3 sequence is 15 residues long. Germline CDR1 reads LNHNV; CDR2 reads YYDKDF (reference sequence). The ends were cut back, 3 bases at V and 0 bases at J, with 6 bases in the middle. The CDR3 sequence is CATSSLSSGANVLTF. CDR3 DNA: TGTGCCACCAGCAGCCTCAGCTCTGGGGCCAACGTCCTGACTTTC.

This clone was seen only a few times. The gene calls are TRBV25-1 and TRBJ2-1, with D perhaps matching TRBD2 (5 bases). The germline V and J ends were trimmed by 8 bases and 6 bases, with 20 bases remaining between them. CDR1 MGHDK and CDR2 SYGVNS come from the germline V gene. The CDR3 sequence is 15 residues long. CDR3 residues: CASGLIGGPSNEQFF. In DNA form, the CDR3 reads TGTGCCAGCGGCCTTATTGGCGGGCCCTCCAATGAGCAGTTCTTC.

CDR3 region: CAWRTVSGYTF. The CDR3 DNA is TGTGCCTGGCGGACAGTCTCTGGCTACACCTTC. The chain is built from TRBV30 and TRBJ1-2; a weak D match, TRBD1 (6 bases). Trimming cost V 5 bases and J 7 bases, with 11 bases left between them. The CDR3 runs to 11 residues. The germline V gene encodes CDR1 GTSNPN and CDR2 SVGIG (reference sequence). Full variable domain (rest looked up from reference TRBV30 and TRBJ1-2): SQTIHQWPATLVQPVGSPLSLECTVEGTSNPNLYWYRQAAGRGLQLLFYSVGIGQISSEVPQNLSASRPQDRQFILSSKKLLLSDSGFYLCAWRTVSGYTFGSGTRLTVV.